These T cell receptor beta chains were read from a single sample in a study of blood T cell repertoires in COVID-19. Sequencing was performed with immunoSEQ multiplex PCR; in TCRdb, only in-frame clones are kept and a portion is missing. This sample carries more than 65,000 clones, around 77% of them seen once, and the ten largest clones take approximately 16%. Sequenced input: peripheral blood. These receptors originate from a man aged 55 to 70 with acute or convalescent COVID-19. Both conserved end residues are part of each CDR3. D genes are given only for firm matches. Clone size is stated in some rows and not others, as once, few, many or a class when expanded.

V gene	D gene	clone size	J gene	CDR3 DNA	CDR3 protein
TRBV7-9	.	.	TRBJ1-5	TGTGCCAGCAGCCCTTCCGGGGATCAGCCCCAGCATTTT	CASSPSGDQPQHF
TRBV4-1	TRBD2	.	TRBJ2-2	TGCGCCAGCAGTCAAGTGGGACTAGCGGACACCGGGGAGCTGTTTTTT	CASSQVGLADTGELFF
TRBV7-9	TRBD1	.	TRBJ1-4	TGTGCCAGCAGCTCCGGACAGGGTAATGAAAAACTGTTTTTT	CASSSGQGNEKLFF
TRBV4-3	.	.	TRBJ1-2	TGCGCCAGCAGCCAAGGGCAGATGGGGGGCTATGGCTACACCTTC	CASSQGQMGGYGYTF
TRBV2	TRBD1	few	TRBJ1-6	TGTGCCAGCAGGCTACAGGGGACTAATTCACCCCTCCACTTT	CASRLQGTNSPLHF
TRBV27	TRBD1	.	TRBJ2-6	TGTGCCAGCAGTTTATCGGGACGGACAGGGTCGGGGGCCAACGTCCTGACTTTC	CASSLSGRTGSGANVLTF
TRBV28	TRBD1	.	TRBJ2-2	TGTGCCAGCAGTGTCGGGACAGGGTGGTTCACCGGGGAGCTGTTTTTT	CASSVGTGWFTGELFF
TRBV7-2	.	.	TRBJ1-1	TGTGCCAGCAGCTTCACAGTTAACACTGAAGCTTTCTTT	CASSFTVNTEAFF
TRBV7-9	.	.	TRBJ2-3	TGTGCCAGCAGCCGGGGGACCGGAGAGCCAGATACGCAGTATTTT	CASSRGTGEPDTQYF
TRBV7-2	.	.	TRBJ1-1	TGTGCCAGCAGCTTAACGGTCGATTACACTGAAGCTTTCTTT	CASSLTVDYTEAFF
TRBV9	TRBD1	.	TRBJ1-3	TGTGCCAGCAGCGGATCGGGACAGGGGGCGCGAAACACCATATATTTT	CASSGSGQGARNTIYF
TRBV7-2	TRBD2	.	TRBJ2-2	TGTGCCAGCAGCTCCCGACTAGCGGGGAACACCGGGGAGCTGTTTTTT	CASSSRLAGNTGELFF
TRBV13	TRBD2	.	TRBJ2-2	TGTGCCAGCAGCTTAAAGCGGGGGGGCCCCACCGGGGAGCTGTTTTTT	CASSLKRGGPTGELFF
TRBV5-8	.	once	TRBJ1-4	TGTGCCAGCAGCCCGGCCCGTGAGGGACTGTTTTTT	CASSPAREGLFF
TRBV6-2/TRBV6-3	TRBD1	few	TRBJ1-2	TGTGCCAGCAGTTCTACCCCGGACAGGGCGGGTGGCTACACCTTC	CASSSTPDRAGGYTF
TRBV7-2	TRBD2	.	TRBJ2-1	TGTGCCAGCAGCCCTAAGGCTCTAGCGGGGGGGCTGGGGGTCAATGAGCAGTTCTTC	CASSPKALAGGLGVNEQFF
TRBV5-8	TRBD1	.	TRBJ1-2	TGTGCCAGCAGCTTGGAGGGGGCTCGGGGCTACACCTTC	CASSLEGARGYTF
TRBV11-2	.	.	TRBJ1-6	TGTGCCAGCAGCTTAGAGACTGGTTCACCCCTCCACTTT	CASSLETGSPLHF
TRBV2	.	.	TRBJ1-3	TGTGCCAGCAGAATCGGGGGAAACACCATATATTTT	CASRIGGNTIYF
TRBV18	TRBD1	.	TRBJ2-7	TGTGCCAGCTCGAAAGGGACAGGGGGGAACGAGCAGTACTTC	CASSKGTGGNEQYF
TRBV4-3	.	.	TRBJ1-2	TGCGCCAGCAGCCAAGATACGGCCTCGGCAGCGTATGGCTACACCTTC	CASSQDTASAAYGYTF
TRBV7-9	TRBD1	.	TRBJ1-3	TGTGCCAGCAGCGCCGGGACAGATGGAAACACCATATATTTT	CASSAGTDGNTIYF
TRBV10-3	.	.	TRBJ2-4	TGTGCCATCAGTGAGCAGGGAATAGCCAAAAACATTCAGTACTTC	CAISEQGIAKNIQYF
TRBV24-1	TRBD1	.	TRBJ2-3	TGTGCCACCATGGGCAGGGGGCCTAGCACAGATACGCAGTATTTT	CATMGRGPSTDTQYF
TRBV7-2	TRBD2	.	TRBJ2-5	TGTGCCAGCAGCACCCGACTAGCGGGGGCCACCCAAGAGACCCAGTACTTC	CASSTRLAGATQETQYF
TRBV6-6	TRBD1	.	TRBJ1-2	TGTGCCAGCGGGGGGACAGCCCAATCGTATGGCTACACCTTC	CASGGTAQSYGYTF
TRBV5-8	.	.	TRBJ1-5	TGTGCCAGCAGCTTTCCTCTAGCCGGGGGCAATCAGCCCCAGCATTTT	CASSFPLAGGNQPQHF
TRBV30	TRBD1	.	TRBJ1-1	TGTGCCTGGATACGGGGGACAGGGAATAGGAACACTGAAGCTTTCTTT	CAWIRGTGNRNTEAFF
TRBV4-1	.	.	TRBJ1-1	TGCGCCAGCAGCCAATGGGTAGGAGGGTATATGAACACTGAAGCTTTCTTT	CASSQWVGGYMNTEAFF
TRBV7-9	.	few	TRBJ2-7	TGTGCCAGCAGCTTATCTTCAGATCTCTACGAGCAGTACTTC	CASSLSSDLYEQYF
TRBV7-2	.	.	TRBJ1-1	TGTGCCAGCAGCTTAAGATCCGGGTTGGGCACTGAAGCTTTCTTT	CASSLRSGLGTEAFF
TRBV11-1	.	.	TRBJ2-7	TGTGCCAGCAGACATGGGCCATCCTACGAGCAGTACTTC	CASRHGPSYEQYF
TRBV10-2	TRBD2	.	TRBJ2-3	TGCGCCAGCAGTCCCAAACTAGCGGGGGGGACGACGCAGTATTTT	CASSPKLAGGTTQYF
TRBV15	.	.	TRBJ2-2	TGTGCCACCAGCAGACCAAGGGGGGGACACACCGGGGAGCTGTTTTTT	CATSRPRGGHTGELFF
TRBV11-2	TRBD1	.	TRBJ1-2	TGTGCCAGCAGCTTGCAGGGGGCGCAAGGCTACACCTTC	CASSLQGAQGYTF
TRBV7-8	.	.	TRBJ1-5	TGTGCCAGCAGCTTAGCGTCCAGGGGCAATCAGCCCCAGCATTTT	CASSLASRGNQPQHF
TRBV11-2	.	.	TRBJ1-6	TGTGCCAGCAGCTTAGATGTGGAGAGGGCATGGTATTCACCCCTCCACTTT	CASSLDVERAWYSPLHF
TRBV18	.	.	TRBJ1-2	TGTGCCAGCTCACCCGCGACAGAAACTAACTATGGCTACACCTTC	CASSPATETNYGYTF
TRBV7-9	TRBD1	.	TRBJ1-3	TGTGCCAGCAAGATACCGGGACAGGGGTTATTGTCTGGAAACACCATATATTTT	CASKIPGQGLLSGNTIYF
TRBV5-1	TRBD1	.	TRBJ2-7	TGCGCCAGCAGCTTCGGCACAGGGGGCTACGAGCAGTACTTC	CASSFGTGGYEQYF
TRBV7-2	.	.	TRBJ2-7	TGTGCCAGCAGCTTAGGTTTTGGCCCCCCCTACGAGCAGTACTTC	CASSLGFGPPYEQYF
TRBV18	TRBD1	.	TRBJ1-2	TGTGCCAGCTCATCGGAAAGGACAGGGGGAAGAGTAAACTATGGCTACACCTTC	CASSSERTGGRVNYGYTF
TRBV12-5	TRBD2	.	TRBJ2-1	TGTGCTAGTGGCTCGGGACTAGCTTATCGTCATGAGCAGTTCTTC	CASGSGLAYRHEQFF
TRBV7-2	.	.	TRBJ2-3	TGTGCCAGCACCCTAGCCCTAGCAGAGAGCACAGATACGCAGTATTTT	CASTLALAESTDTQYF
TRBV19	TRBD1	.	TRBJ1-2	TGTGCCAGTCGTCCGGGACAGGGGCGAGGGACTACAGGCTACACCTTC	CASRPGQGRGTTGYTF
TRBV9	.	.	TRBJ1-2	TGTGCCAGCAGCGTAGCGTCCTCTAACTATGGCTACACCTTC	CASSVASSNYGYTF
TRBV19	.	.	TRBJ2-4	TGTGCCAGTTCCCAGGGGATGACCAAAAACATTCAGTACTTC	CASSQGMTKNIQYF
TRBV6-5	TRBD1	.	TRBJ1-5	TGTGCCAGCACCCGACAGGGGAACAATCAGCCCCAGCATTTT	CASTRQGNNQPQHF
TRBV5-1	.	.	TRBJ1-6	TGCGCCAGCAGCTTGGGCAACGGGGTATGGATGGATAATTCACCCCTCCACTTT	CASSLGNGVWMDNSPLHF